The 15 T cell receptor beta chains presented below share a single source sample, sequenced in a study of shared clonotypes between healthy human individuals. The assay was immunoSEQ multiplex PCR, and TCRdb's table has in-frame clones only and misses some. The sample includes over 2 million clones, around 92% of them seen just once. The sequenced sample was naive CD4+ T cells from PBMCs. Specified subset: CD45RA+ positively selected. These receptors were taken from a man aged 18 to 30 in good health. Some clones in this sample may be carry-over from other donors' samples.

This chain connects TRBV7-8 to TRBJ2-7, with 8 bases lining up with TRBD2. The CDR3 has 15 amino acids. V shed 6 bases, J shed 1 base, and the junction held 8 bases outside the gene matches. Germline loops: CDR1 SGHVS, CDR2 FQNEAQ. This CDR3 is CASSSGTRISYEQYF. The CDR3 coding sequence is TGTGCCAGCAGTTCCGGGACTAGGATTTCCTACGAGCAGTACTTC.

V usage is TRBV28 and J usage is TRBJ2-2; no definite D call. Deletions cut 3 bases from V and 3 bases from J, with 8 bases between. The germline gives CDR1 MDHEN, CDR2 SYDVKM. The CDR3 totals 14 residues. CDR3 coding DNA: TGTGCCAGCAGTTTTGGCAGTCACACCGGGGAGCTGTTTTTT. This encodes CASSFGSHTGELFF.

Written as DNA, the CDR3 is TGTGCCAGCAGCGGACGACAGGGGGCAGAAAAACTGTTTTTT. Its translation is CASSGRQGAEKLFF. The V call is TRBV5-8, the J call TRBJ1-4, with TRBD1 matching 10 bases. V lost 4 bases and J lost 8; bases outside the gene matches: 5. CDR1 is SGHTS and CDR2 is YDEGEE in the germline V gene. The CDR3 has 14 residues. Together with reference TRBV5-8 and TRBJ1-4, the CDR3 gives the full variable domain: EAGVTQSPTHLIKTRGQQATLRCSPISGHTSVYWYQQALGLGLQFLLWYDEGEERNRGNFPPRFSGRQFPNYSSELNVNALELEDSALYLCASSGRQGAEKLFFGSGTQLSVL.

The chain links TRBV19 to TRBJ2-7; 10 nucleotides line up with TRBD1. V was clipped by 1 base and J by 3 bases; unmatched bases: 3. Germline V gives CDR1 LNHDA, CDR2 SQIVND (reference sequence). The CDR3 runs 15 residues. Here the CDR3 reads CASSIGGQGIYEQYF. The CDR3, as DNA: TGTGCCAGTAGTATAGGGGGACAGGGGATCTACGAGCAGTACTTC.

The chain has TRBV7-2 and TRBJ2-3; D remains ambiguous. Deletions cut 5 bases from V and 0 bases from J, with 12 bases between. The CDR3 is 15 residues long. The V gene's germline CDR1 is SGHTA and CDR2 FQGNSA. CDR3 DNA: TGTGCCAGCAGCCTTGTGGCGTCTAGCACAGATACGCAGTATTTT. The encoded protein is CASSLVASSTDTQYF.

This sequence joins TRBV5-1 and TRBJ2-3, with D perhaps TRBD1 (5 bases). This CDR3 is built from 15 residues. Germline CDR1 reads SGHRS; CDR2 reads YFSETQ. V was pared by 4 bases and J by 0 bases, with 12 bases between. CDR3 amino acids: CASSMLTVSTDTQYF. DNA of the CDR3: TGCGCCAGCAGCATGCTGACAGTTAGCACAGATACGCAGTATTTT.

The V call is TRBV4-1, the J call TRBJ2-5; a weak D match, TRBD1 (6 bases). Germline CDR1 and CDR2: MGHRA and YSYEKL. V dropped 4 bases and J dropped 1 base, with 10 bases sitting between them. The CDR3 spans 14 residues. The CDR3 protein is CASSLEGGQETQYF. The CDR3 region has the DNA TGCGCCAGCAGCCTTGAAGGGGGCCAAGAGACCCAGTACTTC.

Remarks on this clone: Other DNA sequences in the same sample also yield this CDR3. This sequence joins TRBV5-1 and TRBJ1-1; D not certain. The CDR3 is 14 residues long. CDR1 SGHRS and CDR2 YFSETQ come from the germline V gene. V lost 2 bases and J lost 2, with 10 bases in between. CDR3 protein: CASSFGGPNTEAFF. The CDR3 region has the DNA TGCGCCAGCAGCTTTGGTGGCCCTAACACTGAAGCTTTCTTT. Variable domain in full (rest from reference TRBV5-1 and TRBJ1-1): KAGVTQTPRYLIKTRGQQVTLSCSPISGHRSVSWYQQTPGQGLQFLFEYFSETQRNKGNFPGRFSGRQFSNSRSEMNVSTLELGDSALYLCASSFGGPNTEAFFGQGTRLTVV.

This chain uses TRBV27 with TRBJ1-2; weak D call: TRBD1 (6 bases). Germline V gives CDR1 MNHEY, CDR2 SMNVEV (reference sequence). Trimming removed 11 bases at V and 4 bases at J, with 17 bases between. The CDR3 is 13 residues long. CDR3 bases: TGTGCCGAAAAAGGGACATCGGGCTATGGCTACACCTTC. It specifies CAEKGTSGYGYTF.

There are a few counts of this clone. This rearrangement joins TRBV6-6 to TRBJ2-7, with D possibly being TRBD1 or TRBD2 (6 bases each). CDR1 is MNHNY and CDR2 is SVGAGI in the germline V gene (reference sequence). The CDR3 has 14 amino acids. V was cut by 6 bases and J by 6 bases, with 18 bases left in between. The CDR3 DNA sequence: TGTGCCAGCAGACACGACGGGGGCCCCGGCGAGCAGTACTTC. Its protein product is CASRHDGGPGEQYF.

A note on this clone: The same CDR3 arises from other DNA sequences in this sample as well. This chain uses TRBV9 with TRBJ2-7; 11 bases align to TRBD1. V lost 0 bases and J lost 3; bases outside the gene matches: 2. The CDR3 loop spans 15 amino acids. CDR1 and CDR2 from the germline V gene are SGDLS and YYNGEE. The DNA of the CDR3 is TGTGCCAGCAGCGTAGCCGGGACAGGGGGCTACGAGCAGTACTTC. Translating it yields CASSVAGTGGYEQYF.

This chain uses TRBV5-1 with TRBJ2-7; the D is unclear. Germline CDR1 is SGHRS and CDR2 is YFSETQ. The CDR3 has 14 amino acids. V was trimmed by 0 bases and J by 4 bases, leaving 11 bases between them. The CDR3 reads CASSLESFSYEQYF. In DNA form, the CDR3 reads TGCGCCAGCAGCTTGGAGAGTTTCTCTTACGAGCAGTACTTC.

This clone has more than one count but fewer than ten. Different DNA sequences within this sample yield the same CDR3. This rearrangement joins TRBV5-1 to TRBJ1-1; D gene ambiguous. The CDR3 spans 14 residues. Trimming stripped 0 bases from V and 0 bases from J, with 6 bases between. Germline V gene data show CDR1 as SGHRS and CDR2 as YFSETQ. The CDR3 protein is CASSLGPMNTEAFF. CDR3 sequence (DNA): TGCGCCAGCAGCTTGGGCCCCATGAACACTGAAGCTTTCTTT.

The rearrangement links TRBV5-1 to TRBJ2-5; tentative D call: TRBD2 (6 bases). The V end lost 5 bases, the J end lost 4 bases, and 24 bases lay between the germline ends. The length of the CDR3 is 17 residues. The germline CDR1 and CDR2 sequences are SGHRS and YFSETQ. CDR3 in amino acids: CASSPAPRAGNTETQYF. As DNA, the CDR3 is TGCGCCAGCAGTCCCGCCCCCAGGGCGGGAAACACAGAGACCCAGTACTTC.

V and J are TRBV4-3 and TRBJ2-7; 9 bases line up with TRBD2. The germline V gene has CDR1 LGHNA and CDR2 YSLEER. The CDR3 has 16 residues. The trim removed 0 bases at V and 6 bases at J, leaving 9 bases unmatched. The CDR3 DNA follows: TGCGCCAGCAGCCAAGATAGGGCGGGAGGGCCCTCCGAGCAGTACTTC. It specifies CASSQDRAGGPSEQYF.